The T cell receptor beta chain described here comes from a study of human T cells and chemical hapten exposure (dated by TCRdb to about 2021). Broadly, across the study: For sensitization, 2% DPC in acetone was applied to a 2 cm by 2 cm area of upper inner arm skin. Libraries were combined into a pool for sequencing, and differences in TCR yield between samples came mainly from small differences in library volumes within the pool. Roughly 30 alopecia patients provided blood for TCR sequencing at one to four time points (pre-sensitization, 2, 6 and 24 weeks). Patient blood was sampled pre-sensitization (week 0) and at 2, 6 and about 24 weeks after DPC sensitization. This study followed changes in the peripheral blood TCR repertoire in vivo during primary and secondary sensitization of alopecia patients to the hapten diphenylcyclopropenone (DPC). Throughout the approximately 24-week study period, patients were also given weekly therapeutic DPC doses on the scalp. The patient cohort, mostly female, included alopecia areata with under or over 50% scalp involvement, alopecia totalis and alopecia universalis. Patch testing on the upper back used Finn chambers containing 0.01% DPC, with scoring done after 6 days according to International Contact Dermatitis Research Group standards.

This clonotype was picked up many times. It has no known antigen specificity. Per-base qualities were not stored, and no clone one base away is much larger. CDR3 length: 16 amino acids, cysteine to phenylalanine. Only CDR3 DNA remains: 48 bases, in frame from the first base. CDR1 SGHAT and CDR2 FQNNGV are derived from the germline V gene. V lost 1 base and J lost 6 bases, and the count of bases not matched to a germline gene is 8. Library construction relied on RACE. Sequencing took place on a NextSeq 500. During library preparation, unique molecular identifiers were attached to individual cDNA molecules so that TCRs could be counted quantitatively and reproducibly. For every blood RNA sample, sequencing covered both the TCR alpha and TCR beta chains. Regarding the original processing steps: The median number of TCRs per sample was over 85,000, ranging from roughly 23,224 to 690,600. V, J and CDR3 annotation of the TCR reads was performed with the Decombinator software suite. To make PS versus PT1 abundance plots, every sample was subsampled to the same number of TCRs (28,000). Expanded TCRs were defined as absent before sensitization and observed at least eight times at the 2-week time point. The raw public data were reprocessed by TCRdb itself: fastp quality trimming at Q25, MiXCR clonotype calling, in-frame beta chains only. Rows matching on CDR3 protein sequence are summarized as one entry with the most common DNA and genes. In this record, the V and J calls reflect TCRdb's handling and not the investigators' own analysis. The table for this sample lists just over 350,000 distinct CDR3 sequences; around 6% of them were counted only once. Together, the top ten hold about 5% of the sample.

On the study overall, not on this receptor specifically: Patch test score was positively correlated with the number of PT1 expanded TCRs, with significance at thresholds 8, 16 and 32 but not at 4. DPC sensitization did not change how many TCRs were above 1 in 1000 frequency, and no evidence was found of alterations in global repertoire structure. Alopecia, a presumed autoimmune disease, was present in all patients, so the immune response of the patients might differ from that of healthy individuals. Expanded TCRs formed significantly more large CDR3 similarity clusters than pre-sensitization or healthy control sets, consistent with antigen-driven responses. Repeated subsampling changed both the strength of the expansion versus patch-test correlation and the threshold at which that correlation became significant.

Read against the paper, the sample's time point label means: patch test 2, 6 weeks after DPC sensitization. This sample's treatment or condition label indicates: therapeutic diphenylcyclopropenone sensitization with weekly scalp DPC. At every patch-test visit, the blood draw took place before the patch test was put on. Patients were considered eligible if aged 18 to 70, diagnosed with alopecia and deemed suitable for DPC therapy, and patients were excluded if pregnant. Total RNA was extracted from unfractionated whole blood that had been collected in Tempus Blood RNA tubes. The starting material was whole blood, obtained in connection with sensitization to the hapten diphenylcyclopropenone (DPC). This TCR was recovered from a woman aged 18-29 years with alopecia areata. Some clones in this sample may be carry-over from other donors' samples. This sequence uses TRBV11-2 and TRBJ2-1, with 8 middle bases fitting TRBD2. The CDR3 is CASSLVSGGASNEQFF. The nucleotide sequence reads TGTGCCAGCAGCTTAGTATCCGGGGGGGCAAGCAATGAGCAGTTCTTC.